This T cell receptor (beta chain) was sequenced for a study of cytomegalovirus exposure and HLA in healthy donors. The length of the CDR3 is 15 residues. Germline V gene data show CDR1 as LNHDA and CDR2 as SQIVND (reference sequence). V dropped 4 bases and J dropped 4 bases, with 13 bases sitting between them. Broader study findings: In vitro testing confirmed three CMV-associated chains as specific for CMV antigens. High sensitivity and specificity were reportedly achieved when the classifier diagnosed cytomegalovirus status. Analysis was carried out at a later point, and it linked a missense DCLRE1C variant to TCR beta V- and J-gene trimming. TCR beta sequences numbering under 20,000 were associated with HLA alleles at 0.05 false discovery rate in a later analysis.

PCR primers comprised 60 Vbeta and 13 Jbeta primers. Libraries were prepared by immunoSEQ multiplex PCR; TCRdb keeps only in-frame clonotypes and omits some of them. The data show a few hundred thousand clones, approximately 90% seen once. On this clone itself: Antigen: not known.

This rearrangement joins TRBV19 to TRBJ1-4, with D maybe TRBD1 (6 bases). The sample consisted of PBMCs. The receptor comes from a woman aged 18-30 years in good health and CMV-seronegative. The CDR3 DNA reads as TGTGCCAGTAGTAGCCAGACAGGTGGTAATGAAAAACTGTTTTTT. This codes for CASSSQTGGNEKLFF.